This T cell receptor beta chain was captured in a study of T cell responses to AZD1222 COVID-19 vaccine. Study context: Combined were second doses at about 4 or about 12 weeks.

The repertoire was sequenced with immunoSEQ multiplex PCR; TCRdb's copy has only in-frame clones and lacks some. The table records 150,000 or so clones, over 85% of them present only once. A word on this clone: Its antigen remains unknown.

Study-level points and caveats: The donors showed a predominance of white British ancestry and of females, with possible underestimation of clonal diversity.

CDR1 is MNHNY, CDR2 SVGAGI, per germline (reference sequence). The CDR3 consists of 14 residues. Trimming took off 8 bases at V and 7 bases at J, with 18 bases between the two ends. The input for sequencing was peripheral blood, taken on day 0 of AZD1222 vaccination. The sequence was obtained from an adult in good health. The rearrangement uses TRBV6-6 and TRBJ1-5; D remains ambiguous. The CDR3 region is CASWLGPFKQPQHF. The CDR3, as DNA: TGTGCCAGCTGGCTTGGGCCCTTCAAACAGCCCCAGCATTTT.